The clone carrying this TCR delta chain was observed a few times. Relative to the germline gene, one junction end is altered; a read error may explain this. Other nucleotide sequences in the sample specify the same CDR3. The data belong to a study of gamma-delta chains in newborns, infants, children. TCRdb reapplied CATT to the reads. The sample lists around 8,000 delta-chain clones; 1.6% were seen once. This TCR was sampled from a child who was a newborn, infant or young child, either healthy, febrile or measles-vaccinated (not recorded which). The sequencing input was blood.

The CDR3 loop reads CALGELGDWGRPKLIF. The CDR3 nucleotides are TGTGCTCTTGGGGAACTAGGGGACTGGGGGCGACCTAAACTTATCTTT. The rearrangement uses TRDV1 and TRDJ1, with TRDD3 matching over 8 bases. CDR3 length equals 16 residues. From germline, CDR1 is TSWWSYY and CDR2 QGS.